The 24 T cell receptor beta chains below were found in one sample sequenced in a study of breast tumors, draining lymph nodes, adjacent tissues. In TCRdb, the multiplex PCR reads were re-called with MiXCR into one record per CDR3 protein. This sample has about 12,000 distinct CDR3 sequences, with 35% to 40% found just once. The sequenced sample consisted of breast tumor tissue. The receptors were sampled from a female donor with breast cancer. Some clones in this sample may be carry-over from other donors' samples.

By sample fraction, this clonotype is medium-sized. This chain uses TRBV20-1 with TRBJ1-6, with no clear D. The CDR3 extends over 15 amino acids. Germline V gene lookup returns CDR1 DFQATT and CDR2 SNEGSKA (reference sequence). V was clipped by 5 bases and J by 14 bases, with 25 bases between them. The CDR3 loop reads CSAQPAGAQLGSLHF. CDR3 bases: TGCAGTGCTCAACCGGCTGGAGCCCAACTCGGGTCCCTCCACTTT.

This clonotype was seen many times. The rearrangement links TRBV15 to TRBJ2-3; D ambiguous. The germline V gene has CDR1 LNHNV and CDR2 YYDKDF (reference sequence). The CDR3 runs 15 residues. V lost 5 bases and J 0 bases, leaving 12 bases between the germline ends. The DNA of the CDR3 is TGTGCCACCAGCTTTATCCAGAGGAGCACAGATACGCAGTATTTT. The encoded protein is CATSFIQRSTDTQYF.

This clonotype showed up just a few times. A read error is possible here, since a much larger clone lies one base away. This rearrangement joins TRBV19 to TRBJ1-4; D remains ambiguous. V dropped 4 bases and J dropped 4 bases, with 4 bases sitting between them. The germline CDR1 and CDR2 sequences are LNHDA and SQIVND (reference sequence). This CDR3 spans 12 amino acids. CDR3 nucleotide sequence: TGTGCCAGTAGTACCCTTAATGAAAAACTGTTTTTT. It yields the protein CASSTLNEKLFF.

This clonotype appeared many times. This chain links TRBV28 with TRBJ2-1; no reliable D call. Trimming left V 5 bases short and J 9 bases short, with 14 bases between. Germline CDR1 MDHEN, CDR2 SYDVKM. The CDR3 totals 13 residues. The CDR3 reads CASSPPYGGEQFF. The CDR3 DNA follows: TGTGCCAGCAGTCCACCGTACGGCGGTGAGCAGTTCTTC.

This clonotype has a count of ten or more. This chain joins TRBV6-6 and TRBJ1-5; D not certain. Germline V gene sequence: CDR1 MNHNY, CDR2 SVGAGI (reference sequence). The V gene lost 7 bases and the J gene lost 4 bases, with 11 bases spanning the gap. This CDR3 is 13 amino acids long. The CDR3 protein is CASTVGSNQPQHF. The CDR3 DNA is TGTGCCAGCACGGTCGGGTCAAATCAGCCCCAGCATTTT.

By share, this clonotype ranks as medium-sized. The chain is built from TRBV7-2 and TRBJ2-7; D call uncertain. The CDR3 is 13 residues long. Deletions cut 5 bases from V and 0 bases from J, with 8 bases between. The germline V gene encodes CDR1 SGHTA and CDR2 FQGNSA. The CDR3 is CASSPALSYEQYF. In DNA, the CDR3 is TGTGCCAGCAGCCCCGCCCTCTCCTACGAGCAGTACTTC.

In this sample, this clonotype turned up once. The chain employs TRBV7-9 and TRBJ2-5; 11 bases match TRBD1. The germline V gene has CDR1 SEHNR and CDR2 FQNEAQ (reference sequence). V lost 4 bases, J lost 0 bases, and 1 base stayed unmatched. The CDR3 sequence is 15 residues long. The CDR3 spells CASSSGQGDQETQYF. The CDR3 nucleotides read TGTGCCAGCAGCTCGGGACAGGGGGACCAAGAGACCCAGTACTTC.

This clonotype was observed many times. The chain couples TRBV3-1 to TRBJ1-6, with D perhaps TRBD1 (6 bases). Germline V gene lookup returns CDR1 LGHDT and CDR2 YNNKEL (reference sequence). This CDR3 has 18 residues. V shed 1 base and J shed 1 base, with 14 bases lying between them. The CDR3 DNA follows: TGTGCCAGCAGCCAAGTATCGAACAGGGCGTCCTATAATTCACCCCTCCACTTT. Its translation: CASSQVSNRASYNSPLHF.

By frequency in the sample, this clonotype is medium-sized (0.01 to 0.1%). The V gene is TRBV7-9, the J gene TRBJ2-5; the D is unclear. The CDR3 is made up of 12 amino acids. Trimming took 5 bases from V and 7 from J, leaving 11 bases between them. The germline V gene encodes CDR1 SEHNR and CDR2 FQNEAQ (reference sequence). The CDR3 is CASSTPTGTQYF. CDR3 bases: TGTGCCAGCAGCACCCCGACCGGGACCCAGTACTTC.

V gene TRBV7-2 combines with J gene TRBJ2-5; D call uncertain. The germline V and J ends were trimmed by 0 bases and 8 bases, with 19 bases remaining between them. The length of the CDR3 is 16 residues. Germline V gene data show CDR1 as SGHTA and CDR2 as FQGNSA. The CDR3, as DNA: TGTGCCAGCAGCTTAGCGTCCGAGTTGACGCCCGGCACCCAGTACTTC. It specifies CASSLASELTPGTQYF.

The chain employs TRBV29-1 and TRBJ2-7; D remains ambiguous. CDR1 is SQVTM and CDR2 is ANQGSEA in the germline V gene. The CDR3 extends over 12 amino acids. The V and J ends lost 4 bases and 6 bases respectively, with 13 bases between them. In nucleotides, the CDR3 is TGCAGCGTTGTGGCCCGATACTCCGAGCAGTACTTC. Translating gives CSVVARYSEQYF.

This clonotype was picked up many times. This rearrangement joins TRBV6-5 to TRBJ1-5; 7 bases agree with TRBD1. The CDR3 contains 15 residues. Germline trimming cut 6 bases from V and 7 bases from J; bases unmatched to any gene: 12. Germline V gene sequence: CDR1 MNHEY, CDR2 SVGAGI. CDR3 residues: CASRETTGESQPQHF. The CDR3 region has the DNA TGTGCCAGCAGGGAGACCACAGGGGAGAGCCAGCCCCAGCATTTT.

This clonotype was recorded at least ten times. This chain links TRBV11-2 with TRBJ1-3; D gene uncertain. The CDR3 consists of 13 residues. Germline V CDR1 and CDR2: SGHAT, FQNNGV. V was cut by 4 bases and J by 0 bases, with 4 bases left in between. The CDR3 loop is CASSSSSGNTIYF. In DNA, the CDR3 is TGTGCCAGCAGCTCCAGCTCTGGAAACACCATATATTTT.

There are many counts of this clonotype. The J gene is TRBJ2-2, the V gene TRBV19, with TRBD2 matching over 7 bases. Germline-derived CDR1 and CDR2 are LNHDA and SQIVND (reference sequence). Losses at the gene ends were 4 bases for V and 2 bases for J; bases not matched to a gene: 4. This CDR3 comprises 15 residues. CDR3: CASSRSGTNTGELFF. The CDR3 nucleotides are TGTGCCAGTAGTAGAAGCGGGACCAACACCGGGGAGCTGTTTTTT.

The chain links TRBV7-9 to TRBJ2-7; possibly TRBD1 or TRBD2 for D (7 bases each). Germline V CDR1 and CDR2: SEHNR, FQNEAQ (reference sequence). This CDR3 spans 14 amino acids. V shed 1 base and J shed 6 bases, with 13 bases lying between them. In nucleotides, the CDR3 is TGTGCCAGCAGCTTAGGCCAGGGGGGGTTCGAGCAGTACTTC. Translated: CASSLGQGGFEQYF.

The chain recombines TRBV6-5 with TRBJ2-1; maybe TRBD1 (5 bases). There are 14 residues in the CDR3. Per the germline V gene, CDR1 is MNHEY and CDR2 is SVGAGI. The CDR3 DNA reads TGTGACTGCAGTACCCCGCAGGGTACCAATGAGCAGTTCTTC. It yields the protein CDCSTPQGTNEQFF.

This clonotype showed up many times. The V and J genes are TRBV5-4 and TRBJ1-4; 7 nucleotides agree with TRBD1. Germline CDR1 and CDR2: SGHNT and YYREEE (reference sequence). This CDR3 spans 14 amino acids. J gave up 6 bases and V 3 bases, and 5 bases lay outside the gene matches. CDR3 nucleotide sequence: TGTGCCAGCAGCTCCCAGGGGGTAGATGAAAAACTGTTTTTT. Translated, it gives CASSSQGVDEKLFF.

This clonotype is labeled medium-sized. The V and J genes are TRBV4-2 and TRBJ1-6; TRBD1 matches 8 bases. V shed 0 bases and J 6 bases; nucleotides not matched to a gene: 13. CDR1 and CDR2 (germline): LGHNA, YNFKEQ. CDR3 size: 19 residues. In nucleotides, the CDR3 is TGTGCCAGCAGCCAAGAGTCACAGACTACGGACAGGGCTAATTCACCCCTCCACTTT. It is translated as CASSQESQTTDRANSPLHF.

The chain has TRBV9 and TRBJ2-7; 8 nucleotides match TRBD2. This CDR3 has 16 amino acids. Germline V gene sequence: CDR1 SGDLS, CDR2 YYNGEE. The V gene end was trimmed by 0 bases and the J gene end by 2 bases; junction bases not matched to a gene: 7. CDR3: CASSVELAGSPYEQYF. The DNA of the CDR3 is TGTGCCAGCAGCGTAGAATTAGCGGGGTCTCCCTACGAGCAGTACTTC.

The chain links TRBV12-3 or TRBV12-4 to TRBJ2-1; 14 nucleotides align to TRBD2. This CDR3 has 20 amino acids. With 3 bases clipped from V and 8 bases from J, the junction kept 18 bases outside the gene matches. Here the CDR3 DNA reads TGTGCCAGCAGTTTGGCCCAGGGGGCTCGACTAGCGGGAGGGCGGGATGAGCAGTTCTTC. Amino acids: CASSLAQGARLAGGRDEQFF.

By sample share, this clonotype is medium-sized. The chain carries TRBV24-1 and TRBJ2-3, with 10 bases that match TRBD2. Germline-derived CDR1 and CDR2 are KGHDR and SFDVKD. V shed 4 bases, J shed 4 bases, and the junction held 4 bases outside the gene matches. The CDR3 has 15 residues. CDR3 sequence reads: CATSDLAGDSDTQYF. In DNA, the CDR3 is TGTGCCACCAGTGACCTAGCGGGAGATTCAGATACGCAGTATTTT.

CDR3 amino acids: CSALGIYEQYF. The CDR3 DNA reads as TGCAGTGCCCTCGGGATTTACGAGCAGTACTTC. V is TRBV20-1 and J is TRBJ2-7, with a tentative D call TRBD2 (5 bases). There are 11 residues in the CDR3. Deletions cut 6 bases from V and 4 bases from J, with 10 bases between. The germline gives CDR1 DFQATT, CDR2 SNEGSKA (reference sequence).

By sample share, this clonotype is medium-sized. V usage is TRBV10-1 and J usage is TRBJ2-1; D ambiguous. The V and J ends lost 6 bases and 9 bases respectively, with 12 bases between them. The germline gives CDR1 WNHNN, CDR2 SYGVQD (reference sequence). This CDR3 contains 12 residues. The CDR3 region has the DNA TGCGCCAGCAGCGCCAGAGTTGGTGAGCAGTTCTTC. It yields the protein CASSARVGEQFF.

This clonotype was detected many times. Possible read error: a much larger clone is one base away. V gene TRBV29-1 combines with J gene TRBJ1-2; TRBD1 matches at 12 bases. The CDR3 covers 16 residues. The junction had 13 bases not matched to a gene; V was cut back by 6 bases and J by 5 bases. The germline V gene has CDR1 SQVTM and CDR2 ANQGSEA. CDR3 nucleotides: TGCAGCGTAGACGTTGCTCCGGGACAGGGGGCTTATGGCTACACCTTC. It is translated as CSVDVAPGQGAYGYTF.